These 27 T cell receptor beta chains originate from one sample sequenced in a study of OX40 agonist ivuxolimab in advanced cancers. Clones were read by immunoSEQ multiplex PCR, and TCRdb kept only the in-frame ones, dropping some. The profile covers some 80,000 clones, with under 85% appearing a single time and 0.4% to 0.5% taken by the ten largest. The sequenced sample was CD4+ or CD8+ T cells sorted from blood, obtained in a trial of the OX40 agonist ivuxolimab. The source is an adult with an advanced solid tumor such as melanoma, head and neck, liver or kidney cancer.

The V gene is TRBV9, the J gene TRBJ2-3; TRBD2 matches 7 bases. The CDR3 is 14 residues long. The V gene end was trimmed by 0 bases and the J gene end by 8 bases; junction bases not matched to a gene: 6. Germline V gives CDR1 SGDLS, CDR2 YYNGEE. The DNA for the CDR3 is TGTGCCAGCAGCGTAGTCAGCGGGGCGGGTACGCAGTATTTT. Its protein product is CASSVVSGAGTQYF.

The V and J genes are TRBV7-2 and TRBJ1-2, with D possibly matching TRBD1 (6 bases). The CDR3 has 14 residues. V was cut by 4 bases and J by 2 bases, with 11 bases left in between. Per germline, CDR1 SGHTA and CDR2 FQGNSA. The DNA for the CDR3 is TGTGCCAGCAGCTCGGACAGTTTCAACTATGGCTACACCTTC. It is translated as CASSSDSFNYGYTF. Drawing the rest from reference TRBV7-2 and TRBJ1-2, the complete variable domain is GAGVSQSPSNKVTEKGKDVELRCDPISGHTALYWYRQSLGQGLEFLIYFQGNSAPDKSGLPSDRFSAERTGGSVSTLTIQRTQQEDSAVYLCASSSDSFNYGYTFGSGTRLTVV.

J is TRBJ1-4 and V is TRBV7-8, with TRBD1 matching 10 bases. V lost 3 bases, J lost 6 bases, and 4 bases stayed unmatched. The CDR3 sequence is 15 residues long. Germline loops: CDR1 SGHVS, CDR2 FQNEAQ. The chain's CDR3 is CASSLGQGRDEKLFF. The CDR3 region has the DNA TGTGCCAGCAGCTTGGGACAGGGGCGGGATGAAAAACTGTTTTTT.

This chain's CDR3 is CASSVPGTGTHEQFF. CDR3 DNA sequence: TGTGCCAGTAGTGTCCCCGGGACAGGGACCCATGAGCAGTTCTTC. The chain couples TRBV19 to TRBJ2-1; TRBD1 matches at 9 bases. Trimming cost V 5 bases and J 8 bases; bases outside gene matches: 10. The CDR3 is 15 residues long. Germline-derived CDR1 and CDR2 are LNHDA and SQIVND (reference sequence).

The V gene is TRBV7-8, the J gene TRBJ1-3; D call uncertain. Germline CDR1 reads SGHVS; CDR2 reads FQNEAQ. V gave up 4 bases and J gave up 0 bases, with 13 bases separating them. This CDR3 comprises 16 residues. The CDR3 DNA sequence: TGTGCCAGCAGCTCGAAGCACACCAGCTCTGGAAACACCATATATTTT. Amino acids: CASSSKHTSSGNTIYF.

This chain connects TRBV7-6 to TRBJ2-1, with unresolved D. This CDR3 contains 11 residues. Germline CDR1 reads SGHVS; CDR2 reads FNYEAQ. Trimming took 6 bases from V and 5 from J, leaving 5 bases between them. The CDR3 loop is CASSVNNEQFF. CDR3 DNA: TGTGCCAGCAGTGTCAACAATGAGCAGTTCTTC.

The chain carries TRBV9 and TRBJ2-6; TRBD1 is a possible D gene (7 bases). CDR1 SGDLS and CDR2 YYNGEE come from the germline V gene. The CDR3 runs 17 residues. The V gene lost 4 bases and the J gene lost 0 bases, with 14 bases spanning the gap. The CDR3 is CASSTGAGSSGANVLTF. The CDR3 nucleotides read TGTGCCAGCAGCACAGGGGCGGGAAGCTCTGGGGCCAACGTCCTGACTTTC.

This clone was seen only once. The V call is TRBV18, the J call TRBJ2-2; D unclear. The CDR3 is made up of 14 amino acids. Germline CDR1 reads KGHSH; CDR2 reads LQKENI. The V and J ends lost 3 bases and 5 bases respectively, with 10 bases between them. In nucleotides, the CDR3 is TGTGCCAGCTCACCCTCGCCCATGACCGGGGAGCTGTTTTTT. This codes for CASSPSPMTGELFF.

The V gene is TRBV9, the J gene TRBJ1-2, with D maybe TRBD1 (6 bases). Germline loops: CDR1 SGDLS, CDR2 YYNGEE. Between the trimmed V and J ends, which lost 4 bases and 1 base, there was a span of 26 bases. The CDR3 runs 19 residues. The CDR3 here is CASSPSSGGWGGLNYGYTF. The CDR3 nucleotides read TGTGCCAGCAGCCCCTCCTCCGGGGGTTGGGGGGGCCTTAACTATGGCTACACCTTC.

The chain couples TRBV4-1 to TRBJ2-7; D gene ambiguous. The V gene's germline CDR1 is MGHRA and CDR2 YSYEKL. Trimming removed 0 bases from V and 6 bases from J, with 15 bases in between. The CDR3 is 15 amino acids. The CDR3, as DNA: TGCGCCAGCAGCCAAGATACCCGGGTTCTACGCGAGCAGTACTTC. Its protein is CASSQDTRVLREQYF.

The chain links TRBV19 to TRBJ2-7; TRBD2 agrees at 9 bases. Germline lookup yields CDR1 LNHDA and CDR2 SQIVND (reference sequence). Germline trimming cut 3 bases from V and 1 base from J; bases unmatched to any gene: 4. The CDR3 has 15 amino acids. This CDR3 is CASSIRLAGSYEQYF. The CDR3 DNA reads TGTGCCAGTAGTATCCGGCTAGCGGGGTCCTACGAGCAGTACTTC.

The rearrangement links TRBV5-1 to TRBJ1-1, with 11 bases identical to TRBD1. This CDR3 is 15 amino acids long. Trimming removed 4 bases from V and 7 bases from J; junction bases left unmatched: 9. Germline CDR1 SGHRS, CDR2 YFSETQ. The CDR3 loop is CASSLEPGQGGEAFF. CDR3 DNA sequence: TGCGCCAGCAGCCTGGAACCGGGACAGGGGGGTGAAGCTTTCTTT. Complete variable domain (other parts from reference TRBV5-1 and TRBJ1-1): KAGVTQTPRYLIKTRGQQVTLSCSPISGHRSVSWYQQTPGQGLQFLFEYFSETQRNKGNFPGRFSGRQFSNSRSEMNVSTLELGDSALYLCASSLEPGQGGEAFFGQGTRLTVV.

The V call is TRBV28, the J call TRBJ1-1, with D maybe TRBD1 (5 bases). The CDR3 sequence is 14 residues long. The germline V gene encodes CDR1 MDHEN and CDR2 SYDVKM. The V and J ends lost 9 bases and 6 bases respectively, with 20 bases between them. As DNA, the CDR3 is TGTGCCAGTGGGAGACGGGGGGTACCCTCTGAAGCTTTCTTT. It is translated as CASGRRGVPSEAFF. Looking up the rest from reference TRBV28 and TRBJ1-1 gives the full variable domain: DVKVTQSSRYLVKRTGEKVFLECVQDMDHENMFWYRQDPGLGLRLIYFSYDVKMKEKGDIPEGYSVSREKKERFSLILESASTNQTSMYLCASGRRGVPSEAFFGQGTRLTVV.

The V gene is TRBV9, the J gene TRBJ1-5; D is perhaps TRBD1 (6 bases). CDR3 length: 16 amino acids. V was trimmed by 4 bases and J by 6 bases, leaving 20 bases between them. CDR1 and CDR2 (germline): SGDLS, YYNGEE. In DNA, the CDR3 is TGTGCCAGCAGCCCAGGGTCGGGGGGCAGAGTTCAGCCCCAGCATTTT. Its translation is CASSPGSGGRVQPQHF.

The J gene is TRBJ2-7, the V gene TRBV28, with D unclear. V gave up 6 bases and J gave up 0 bases, with 9 bases separating them. The CDR3 has 13 residues. Germline V CDR1 and CDR2: MDHEN, SYDVKM. The chain's CDR3 is CASRTPSSYEQYF. The CDR3 DNA is TGTGCCAGCAGGACACCTAGCTCCTACGAGCAGTACTTC.

This chain uses TRBV2 with TRBJ2-5; maybe TRBD2 (5 bases). From germline, CDR1 is SNHLY and CDR2 FYNNEI. The CDR3 runs to 13 residues. Trimming pared 5 bases from V and 4 bases from J, leaving 11 bases between. The CDR3 here is CASSSGIGETQYF. The CDR3 nucleotides are TGTGCCAGCAGTTCCGGGATAGGAGAGACCCAGTACTTC.

J is TRBJ2-1 and V is TRBV11-3; 7 bases agree with TRBD2. With V trimmed by 4 bases and J by 9 bases, 6 bases remained unmatched. In germline, CDR1 is SGHNT, CDR2 YENEEA. This CDR3 is built from 13 residues. CDR3 protein: CASSSGRATEQFF. CDR3 sequence (DNA): TGTGCCAGCAGCTCGGGGAGGGCCACTGAGCAGTTCTTC.

This clone was seen a handful of times. This chain links TRBV7-9 with TRBJ1-2, with unresolved D. Trimming removed 6 bases at V and 3 bases at J, with 14 bases between. The CDR3 has 14 amino acids. Germline-derived CDR1 and CDR2 are SEHNR and FQNEAQ (reference sequence). Here the CDR3 DNA reads TGTGCCAGCAGTCCGACTTCCACAGACTATGGCTACACCTTC. It specifies CASSPTSTDYGYTF.

The J gene is TRBJ1-1, the V gene TRBV30, with TRBD1 as a possible D gene (5 bases). The V end was cut by 3 bases, the J end by 1 base, with 9 bases between. This CDR3 contains 13 residues. Germline assignment: CDR1 GTSNPN and CDR2 SVGIG (reference sequence). The DNA for the CDR3 is TGTGCCTGGAGAAGCGGGGCGAACACTGAAGCTTTCTTT. It codes for CAWRSGANTEAFF.

This chain uses TRBV30 with TRBJ1-2; D is perhaps TRBD1 (6 bases). This CDR3 contains 14 residues. CDR1 and CDR2 (germline): GTSNPN, SVGIG (reference sequence). The V end lost 3 bases, the J end lost 4 bases, and 15 bases lay between the germline ends. The CDR3 bases are TGTGCCTGGAGCCCGGAAACAGGGACCTATGGCTACACCTTC. The encoded protein is CAWSPETGTYGYTF.

The chain recombines TRBV6-5 with TRBJ1-2; the D is unclear. CDR3 size: 14 residues. Germline loops: CDR1 MNHEY, CDR2 SVGAGI. V lost 4 bases and J 0 bases, leaving 9 bases between the germline ends. In DNA, the CDR3 is TGTGCCAGCAGTTTAAACAGAGCTAACTATGGCTACACCTTC. Amino acid sequence: CASSLNRANYGYTF.

This chain connects TRBV6-1 to TRBJ2-7; maybe TRBD1 (6 bases). Between the trimmed V and J ends, which lost 6 bases and 3 bases, there was a span of 9 bases. Germline V gives CDR1 MNHNS, CDR2 SASEGT. The CDR3 has 12 residues. This chain's CDR3 is CASRTGYYEQYF. The DNA of the CDR3 is TGTGCCAGCAGGACAGGCTACTACGAGCAGTACTTC.

CDR3 in amino acids: CASSRGQLNEKLFF. The CDR3 nucleotides read TGCGCCAGCAGCCGGGGCCAGTTGAATGAAAAACTGTTTTTT. The chain recombines TRBV5-1 with TRBJ1-4, with a possible D match to TRBD1 (5 bases). Per germline, CDR1 SGHRS and CDR2 YFSETQ. Trimming took off 4 bases at V and 5 bases at J, with 12 bases between the two ends. The CDR3 runs to 14 residues. Combining the CDR3 with reference TRBV5-1 and TRBJ1-4 gives the whole variable domain KAGVTQTPRYLIKTRGQQVTLSCSPISGHRSVSWYQQTPGQGLQFLFEYFSETQRNKGNFPGRFSGRQFSNSRSEMNVSTLELGDSALYLCASSRGQLNEKLFFGSGTQLSVL.

The chain is built from TRBV5-6 and TRBJ2-3; D unresolved. From germline, CDR1 is SGHDT and CDR2 YYEEEE. Trimming cost V 0 bases and J 5 bases, with 4 bases left between them. The CDR3 has 12 amino acids. CDR3 loop: CASSLVVDTQYF. CDR3 nucleotides: TGTGCCAGCAGCTTGGTCGTAGATACGCAGTATTTT. Looking up the rest from reference TRBV5-6 and TRBJ2-3 gives the full variable domain: DAGVTQSPTHLIKTRGQQVTLRCSPKSGHDTVSWYQQALGQGPQFIFQYYEEEERQRGNFPDRFSGHQFPNYSSELNVNALLLGDSALYLCASSLVVDTQYFGPGTRLTVL.

J is TRBJ2-7 and V is TRBV13, with 9 nucleotides matching TRBD1. There are 14 residues in the CDR3. CDR1 is PRHDT and CDR2 is FYEKMQ in the germline V gene (reference sequence). Trimming at V came to 3 bases and at J to 4 bases, leaving 4 bases not matched to a gene. CDR3 residues: CASSLDRGVYEQYF. Written as DNA, the CDR3 is TGTGCCAGCAGCTTGGACAGGGGTGTTTACGAGCAGTACTTC. The full variable domain, rest sourced from reference TRBV13 and TRBJ2-7, is AAGVIQSPRHLIKEKRETATLKCYPIPRHDTVYWYQQGPGQDPQFLISFYEKMQSDKGSIPDRFSAQQFSDYHSELNMSSLELGDSALYFCASSLDRGVYEQYFGPGTRLTVT.

The chain joins TRBV7-2 to TRBJ1-3; D gene unclear. Germline CDR1 SGHTA, CDR2 FQGNSA. CDR3 size: 15 residues. Trimming pared 1 base from V and 4 bases from J, leaving 11 bases between. The CDR3 is CASSLVEVPGNTIYF. CDR3 coding DNA: TGTGCCAGCAGCTTAGTGGAGGTCCCAGGAAACACCATATATTTT.

The V call is TRBV20-1, the J call TRBJ1-1; D might be TRBD1 (6 bases). The CDR3 covers 11 residues. V was clipped by 6 bases and J by 8 bases, with 13 bases between them. Germline CDR1 reads DFQATT; CDR2 reads SNEGSKA (reference sequence). CDR3 DNA: TGCAGTGCGCCCGGGACAACCGAAGCTTTCTTT. Protein: CSAPGTTEAFF.